The clone carrying this T cell receptor (beta chain) was picked up a small number of times. This specimen belongs to a study of blood T cell repertoires in COVID-19. The method was immunoSEQ multiplex PCR; TCRdb's version includes in-frame clones alone and lacks a portion of them. The sample consists of about 150,000 clones, roughly 80% of them appearing once. Germline CDR1 and CDR2: LGHDT and YNNKEL (reference sequence). V dropped 4 bases and J dropped 2; count of bases not matched to a gene: 1. There are 14 residues in the CDR3. The chain recombines TRBV3-1 (or the pseudogene TRBV3-2) with TRBJ2-5, with 10 bases matching TRBD2. The TCR originated in a woman aged 55-75 years with COVID-19, enrolled during active disease. The sample taken for sequencing was peripheral blood. Written as DNA, the CDR3 is TGTGCCAGCAGCCGTAGCGGGGGGCAAGAGACCCAGTACTTC. Translating gives CASSRSGGQETQYF.